This TCR beta chain was retrieved from a study of OX40 agonist ivuxolimab in advanced cancers. CDR3 size: 16 residues. Trimming removed 0 bases from V and 7 bases from J, with 16 bases in between. The V gene's germline CDR1 is LGHNA and CDR2 YSLEER. Using immunoSEQ multiplex PCR, the repertoire was profiled, and TCRdb retains in-frame clones only, with some absent. This table holds 68,000 or so clones, roughly 80% found once. This sequence originates from an adult with an advanced solid tumor such as melanoma, head and neck, liver or kidney cancer. The sample here was CD4+ or CD8+ T cells sorted from blood, taken in a trial of the OX40 agonist ivuxolimab. The chain is built from TRBV4-3 and TRBJ2-1; D is unresolved. The CDR3: CASSQDLNQEENEQFF. Written as DNA, the CDR3 is TGCGCCAGCAGCCAAGATCTTAATCAGGAAGAGAATGAGCAGTTCTTC.